These 26 T cell receptor beta chains were all obtained from the same sample, sequenced in a study of blood T cell repertoires in COVID-19. TCRdb's table, derived via immunoSEQ multiplex PCR, lists solely in-frame clones and lacks some. This table has 150,000 to 200,000 clones, more than 75% appearing once. The sample taken for sequencing was peripheral blood. Source of these receptors: a woman in her 70s with acute or convalescent COVID-19.

This chain links TRBV6-1 with TRBJ2-2; 13 nucleotides match TRBD2. V shed 4 bases and J 4 bases; nucleotides not matched to a gene: 12. There are 19 residues in the CDR3. Per the germline V gene, CDR1 is MNHNS and CDR2 is SASEGT. The CDR3 nucleotides are TGTGCCAGCAGTGGTCGTAGGACTAGCGGGAGTAAAGGCACCGGGGAGCTGTTTTTT. Protein: CASSGRRTSGSKGTGELFF.

This chain uses TRBV4-3 with TRBJ1-3; no clear D. CDR3 length: 15 amino acids. V gave up 3 bases and J gave up 4 bases, with 13 bases separating them. Germline CDR1 and CDR2: LGHNA and YSLEER. The chain's CDR3 is CASSQEAVTGNTIYF. DNA of the CDR3: TGCGCCAGCAGCCAGGAGGCAGTCACGGGAAACACCATATATTTT.

The J gene is TRBJ2-3, the V gene TRBV6-5; the D gene is possibly TRBD2 (5 bases). The V gene lost 3 bases and the J gene lost 2 bases, with 12 bases spanning the gap. Germline lookup yields CDR1 MNHEY and CDR2 SVGAGI. The CDR3 spans 15 residues. CDR3 in DNA: TGTGCCAGCAGTTATAATCTAGCTTACACAGATACGCAGTATTTT. It specifies CASSYNLAYTDTQYF.

The chain uses TRBV9 and TRBJ2-1; 7 bases are a match to TRBD2. The CDR3 is made up of 14 amino acids. Trimming removed 0 bases from V and 8 bases from J; junction bases left unmatched: 5. The V gene's germline CDR1 is SGDLS and CDR2 YYNGEE. Written as DNA, the CDR3 is TGTGCCAGCAGCGTAGATTGGGGAGGGGATGAGCAGTTCTTC. It translates to CASSVDWGGDEQFF.

The CDR3 region has the DNA TGTGCCAGCAGCTTCCGACAGGGAGTGTCCTACAATGAGCAGTTCTTC. The encoded protein is CASSFRQGVSYNEQFF. The chain employs TRBV7-9 and TRBJ2-1; 7 bases are a match to TRBD1. Germline V lookup: CDR1 SEHNR, CDR2 FQNEAQ (reference sequence). V was pared by 3 bases and J by 1 base, with 6 bases of the junction left unmatched. The CDR3 is 16 amino acids.

V and J are TRBV5-4 and TRBJ1-1, with 7 bases matching TRBD1. This CDR3 region has 15 residues. V dropped 7 bases and J dropped 8; count of bases not matched to a gene: 17. Germline assignment: CDR1 SGHNT and CDR2 YYREEE (reference sequence). CDR3 coding DNA: TGTGCCAGCCGGAACAACACATTCAAGGGGGCCGAAGCTTTCTTT. Protein product: CASRNNTFKGAEAFF.

The chain joins TRBV9 to TRBJ2-1; 14 bases are a match to TRBD2. Germline loops: CDR1 SGDLS, CDR2 YYNGEE. V was pared by 0 bases and J by 5 bases, with 1 base of the junction left unmatched. This CDR3 region has 16 residues. The CDR3 DNA reads TGTGCCAGCAGCGTAGGGACTAGCGGGAGGAACAATGAGCAGTTCTTC. This translates into CASSVGTSGRNNEQFF. Together with reference TRBV9 and TRBJ2-1, the CDR3 gives the full variable domain: DSGVTQTPKHLITATGQRVTLRCSPRSGDLSVYWYQQSLDQGLQFLIQYYNGEERAKGNILERFSAQQFPDLHSELNLSSLELGDSALYFCASSVGTSGRNNEQFFGPGTRLTVL.

The chain has TRBV10-3 and TRBJ2-7, with 9 bases matching TRBD2. Germline V lookup: CDR1 ENHRY, CDR2 SYGVKD. The V gene end was trimmed by 6 bases and the J gene end by 5 bases; junction bases not matched to a gene: 8. The CDR3 length is 14 residues. CDR3 amino acids: CAIRGGGAADEQYF. The CDR3, as DNA: TGTGCCATCAGGGGCGGGGGGGCCGCGGACGAGCAGTACTTC.

The gene calls are TRBV9 and TRBJ2-5, with 7 bases fitting TRBD2. CDR3 length: 16 amino acids. V lost 0 bases and J lost 5; bases outside the gene matches: 10. Germline CDR1 and CDR2: SGDLS and YYNGEE. Written as DNA, the CDR3 is TGTGCCAGCAGCGTAGTTGGGGGAGGGCCGATTGAGACCCAGTACTTC. Protein: CASSVVGGGPIETQYF.

The chain couples TRBV19 to TRBJ2-7; D may be TRBD2 (7 bases). The CDR3 runs 15 residues. The V end lost 3 bases, the J end lost 5 bases, and 17 bases lay between the germline ends. Germline-derived CDR1 and CDR2 are LNHDA and SQIVND (reference sequence). DNA of the CDR3: TGTGCCAGTAGTATTAGCCGGGGGGCCGAAAACGAGCAGTACTTC. It yields the protein CASSISRGAENEQYF.

This clone showed up just once. The rearrangement links TRBV5-8 to TRBJ1-5; a possible D gene is TRBD1 (6 bases). V was clipped by 5 bases and J by 0 bases, with 9 bases between them. The CDR3 is made up of 14 amino acids. Germline CDR1 SGHTS, CDR2 YDEGEE. This chain's CDR3 is CASSLGHSNQPQHF. The CDR3 DNA sequence: TGTGCCAGCAGTCTGGGACATAGCAATCAGCCCCAGCATTTT.

CDR3 DNA sequence: TGTGCCACCAGTGAACGGGTCGGAAACATTCAGTACTTC. It specifies CATSERVGNIQYF. J is TRBJ2-4 and V is TRBV24-1; unclear D gene. V lost 4 bases and J 6 bases, leaving 9 bases between the germline ends. The CDR3 is 13 residues long. Germline values: CDR1 KGHDR, CDR2 SFDVKD.

This clone came up a few times. This same CDR3 is encoded by further DNA sequences in the sample. J is TRBJ1-5 and V is TRBV7-2; D may be TRBD1 (6 bases). The CDR3 is 15 residues long. V dropped 5 bases and J dropped 7 bases, with 18 bases sitting between them. Germline CDR1 and CDR2: SGHTA and FQGNSA. CDR3 DNA: TGTGCCAGCAGCGCAACAACAGGGACGGGCCAGCCCCAGCATTTT. Its translation: CASSATTGTGQPQHF.

The chain links TRBV5-1 to TRBJ2-5; 11 bases align to TRBD1. V trimming: 1 base; J trimming: 5 bases; junction bases outside the gene matches: 7. CDR1 and CDR2 (germline): SGHRS, YFSETQ. This CDR3 is built from 16 residues. The CDR3 nucleotides are TGCGCCAGCAGCTTGTTCGGGACAGGGGGAGGGGAGACCCAGTACTTC. Protein: CASSLFGTGGGETQYF.

V is TRBV7-2 and J is TRBJ2-7; TRBD2 matches 8 bases. The CDR3 runs 15 residues. The germline CDR1 and CDR2 sequences are SGHTA and FQGNSA. V shed 4 bases and J 2 bases; nucleotides not matched to a gene: 7. The CDR3 DNA reads TGTGCCAGCAGCTCGGATAGCGGGGCCGCCTACGAGCAGTACTTC. Translation: CASSSDSGAAYEQYF.

The V gene is TRBV18, the J gene TRBJ1-5, with D possibly being TRBD1 (5 bases). Germline lookup yields CDR1 KGHSH and CDR2 LQKENI. The length of the CDR3 is 14 residues. The germline V and J ends were trimmed by 3 bases and 5 bases, with 11 bases remaining between them. As DNA, the CDR3 is TGTGCCAGCTCACCCCGGGGGGGTGATCAGCCCCAGCATTTT. Protein: CASSPRGGDQPQHF.

Only a few counts were recorded for this clone. The genes are TRBV6-5 and TRBJ1-1; 10 bases line up with TRBD1. Losses at the gene ends were 7 bases for V and 4 bases for J; bases not matched to a gene: 6. The CDR3 is made up of 14 amino acids. Germline CDR1 and CDR2: MNHEY and SVGAGI. CDR3 bases: TGTGCCAGCAAGCGACAGGGGGCGGGCACTGAAGCTTTCTTT. Translated, it gives CASKRQGAGTEAFF.

The chain joins TRBV5-1 to TRBJ1-4; 10 bases match TRBD1. The J segment lost 8 bases and the V segment lost 2 bases, leaving 9 bases of the junction unmatched. Germline V gene lookup returns CDR1 SGHRS and CDR2 YFSETQ. This CDR3 is 16 amino acids long. The CDR3, as DNA: TGCGCCAGCAGCTTATTACCTTCGACAGGGGGCGAAAAACTGTTTTTT. Its translation: CASSLLPSTGGEKLFF.

This clone was observed a few times. The rearrangement joins TRBV2 to TRBJ2-3; 11 bases match TRBD1. This CDR3 comprises 15 residues. CDR1 SNHLY and CDR2 FYNNEI come from the germline V gene. After removal of 4 bases from V and 3 bases from J, the junction contained 3 bases not matched to a gene. CDR3 in amino acids: CASSGTGGLTDTQYF. For the CDR3, the DNA is TGTGCCAGCAGTGGGACAGGGGGCCTGACAGATACGCAGTATTTT.

The chain uses TRBV5-1 and TRBJ2-2; 12 positions match TRBD2. With V trimmed by 0 bases and J by 1 base, 4 bases remained unmatched. The CDR3 covers 18 residues. The germline gives CDR1 SGHRS, CDR2 YFSETQ. The CDR3 here is CASSLGLAGAWNTGELFF. The CDR3 nucleotides read TGCGCCAGCAGCTTGGGACTAGCGGGGGCCTGGAACACCGGGGAGCTGTTTTTT. The entire variable domain, with the rest obtained from reference TRBV5-1 and TRBJ2-2, is as follows: KAGVTQTPRYLIKTRGQQVTLSCSPISGHRSVSWYQQTPGQGLQFLFEYFSETQRNKGNFPGRFSGRQFSNSRSEMNVSTLELGDSALYLCASSLGLAGAWNTGELFFGEGSRLTVL.

This clone was seen once. This chain joins TRBV5-1 and TRBJ2-7; TRBD1 agrees at 9 bases. CDR3 size: 14 residues. Unmatched junction bases numbered 4, after V lost 2 bases and J lost 4 bases. CDR1 SGHRS and CDR2 YFSETQ come from the germline V gene. CDR3 DNA sequence: TGCGCCAGCAGCTTTGGACAGGGGCCTTACGAGCAGTACTTC. Protein: CASSFGQGPYEQYF.

The rearrangement links TRBV28 to TRBJ1-2, with unresolved D. This CDR3 is built from 13 residues. V was cut by 5 bases and J by 3 bases, with 10 bases left in between. Germline CDR1 MDHEN, CDR2 SYDVKM. The CDR3 here is CASSPGPHYGYTF. Here the CDR3 DNA reads TGTGCCAGCAGTCCCGGTCCCCACTATGGCTACACCTTC.

The chain employs TRBV7-2 and TRBJ2-3, with 7 bases lining up with TRBD2. This CDR3 comprises 17 residues. The junction had 8 bases not matched to a gene; V was cut back by 1 base and J by 1 base. Germline CDR1 reads SGHTA; CDR2 reads FQGNSA. CDR3 DNA: TGTGCCAGCAGCTTAGGGGGGGGACTATCCGGCACAGATACGCAGTATTTT. Its translation: CASSLGGGLSGTDTQYF.

The chain couples TRBV5-1 to TRBJ1-6, with TRBD1 identical over 7 bases. This CDR3 has 16 residues. Germline V CDR1 and CDR2: SGHRS, YFSETQ. With 4 bases clipped from V and 9 bases from J, the junction kept 13 bases outside the gene matches. This CDR3 is CASSLSQGRSVSPLHF. CDR3 sequence (DNA): TGCGCCAGCAGCCTCTCACAGGGGCGATCCGTTTCACCCCTCCACTTT.

V gene TRBV27 combines with J gene TRBJ2-3; no firm D call. Trimming removed 3 bases from V and 3 bases from J, with 10 bases in between. Germline V gene lookup returns CDR1 MNHEY and CDR2 SMNVEV (reference sequence). CDR3 size: 14 residues. CDR3 DNA: TGTGCCAGCAGTTTCTACCCCTCGACAGATACGCAGTATTTT. Translating gives CASSFYPSTDTQYF.

The chain is built from TRBV6-2 or TRBV6-3 and TRBJ2-1, with TRBD2 matching 10 bases. This CDR3 comprises 16 residues. The junction had 8 bases not matched to a gene; V was cut back by 4 bases and J by 5 bases. Germline V gives CDR1 MNHEY, CDR2 SVGEGT. As DNA, the CDR3 is TGTGCCAGCAGTTTTCAGCGGGAGGGCCTTAACAATGAGCAGTTCTTC. This encodes CASSFQREGLNNEQFF.